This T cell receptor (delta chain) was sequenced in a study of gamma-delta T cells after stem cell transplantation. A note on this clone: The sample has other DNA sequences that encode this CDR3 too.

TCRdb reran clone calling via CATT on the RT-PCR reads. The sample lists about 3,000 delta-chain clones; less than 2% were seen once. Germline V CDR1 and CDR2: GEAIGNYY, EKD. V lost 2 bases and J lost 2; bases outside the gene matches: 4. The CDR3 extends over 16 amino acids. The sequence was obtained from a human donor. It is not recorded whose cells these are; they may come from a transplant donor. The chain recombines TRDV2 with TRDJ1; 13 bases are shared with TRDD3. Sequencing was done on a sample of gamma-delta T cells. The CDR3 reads CACDILGDTQTDKLIF. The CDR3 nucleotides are TGTGCCTGTGACATACTGGGGGATACGCAAACCGATAAACTCATCTTT.